This TCR beta chain was recovered during a study of blood T cell repertoires in COVID-19. Study background: Samples came from the United States, Italy and Spain, spanning acute and convalescent COVID-19. From T cells, B-cell-depleted T cells, or PBMCs came the material, which was cDNA or gDNA.

Recovery among Cohort 3 donors was established by two negative PCRs, clearance, or symptom resolution. As handled by the study authors: Estimation of nucleated cell counts relied on the amplification of reference gene primers. Repertoires were generated with immunoSEQ multiplex PCR, while TCRdb's copy carries only in-frame clones and drops some. V and J calls and clone size are copied from that table; D and trimming were computed from the DNA. The table lists about 250,000 clones, around 86% of them singletons, with more than 1.5% in the top ten. Comments on this clone: A junction boundary mismatches the germline segment, possibly from a read error.

Germline V CDR1 and CDR2: SEHNR, FQNEAQ (reference sequence). This CDR3 comprises 14 residues. The origin of this receptor is a man aged 40-50 years who had recovered from COVID-19. Sequencing was carried out using PBMCs or T cells enriched from blood (not recorded which). The chain has TRBV7-9 and TRBJ1-5; TRBD1 aligns across 7 bases. CDR3 amino acids: CASSFGQAKQPQHF. DNA of the CDR3: TGTGCTAGCAGCTTTGGACAGGCGAAACAGCCCCAGCATTTT.